The sequence of this T cell receptor (beta chain) was determined in a study of blood T cell repertoires in COVID-19. Assay used: immunoSEQ multiplex PCR; TCRdb lists only in-frame clones, some missing. This table holds approximately 150,000 clones, about four fifths found once. Germline trimming cut 3 bases from V and 6 bases from J; bases unmatched to any gene: 2. This CDR3 region has 13 residues. The chain couples TRBV12-3 or TRBV12-4 to TRBJ2-7; 10 nucleotides align to TRBD1. Material for sequencing was peripheral blood. This sequence originates from a human donor in a cohort sampled during active COVID-19. The CDR3 sequence: CASSLGQGFEQYF. In DNA, the CDR3 is TGTGCCAGCAGTTTGGGACAGGGGTTCGAGCAGTACTTC.